This T cell receptor beta chain was found in a study of tumor-infiltrating lymphocytes in primary liver carcinoma. Across the study: Lesions, classed as T1-T3 N0M0, spanned roughly 4 to 10 cm across.

Total RNA amounting to 500 ng was the source from which TCR beta cDNA was made with a constant-region primer. Libraries of TCR beta came from three nested multiplex PCR rounds with slightly modified ARM-PCR. Two initial PCR rounds of around 10 cycles each paired TRBV1-TRBV30 forward primers with a C-beta reverse primer. TCRdb itself ran the multiplex PCR reads through MiXCR, one entry per CDR3 protein. The repertoire holds roughly 30,000 distinct CDR3 sequences, with roughly four fifths as singletons. This CDR3 has 13 amino acids. Germline assignment: CDR1 SQVTM and CDR2 ANQGSEA. V was pared by 1 base and J by 7 bases, with 2 bases of the junction left unmatched. From approximately 20-30 mg of unsorted bulk tissue, DNA and RNA were co-extracted together. Each tumor sample had over 75% viable tumor cells. This clonotype was detected once.

This clonotype originated in a man between 40 and 49 years old with primary liver carcinoma and hepatitis B virus infection. The chain joins TRBV29-1 to TRBJ2-2; 8 nucleotides align to TRBD1. Sequences were obtained from liver tumor tissue from sampling region 5. Subset denoted: tumor region T5, tumor centre. CDR3 nucleotide sequence: TGCAGCGTTGAAGGACAGGGGCTCGGGGAGCTGTTTTTT. Translation gives CSVEGQGLGELFF.